The rows below give T cell receptor beta chains drawn from one sample of a study of shared clonotypes between healthy human individuals. Clones were read by immunoSEQ multiplex PCR, and TCRdb kept only the in-frame ones, dropping some. The table has millions of clones, about 94% seen once. The sample comprised naive CD8+ T cells sorted from blood. Every receptor here comes from a man younger than 35 in good health. Both conserved end residues are part of each CDR3. D genes are given only for firm matches. Clone size is stated in some rows and not others, as once, few, many or a class when expanded.

>TRBJ1-6|NA|NA|TRBV5-8
CASSRGSQSSPLHF
TGTGCCAGCAGCAGGGGTTCCCAATCCTCACCCCTCCACTTT
>TRBJ1-1|NA|NA|TRBV5-1
CASSLGAGSNTEAFF
TGCGCCAGCAGCTTGGGGGCAGGCTCGAACACTGAAGCTTTCTTT
>TRBJ2-2|TRBD2|NA|TRBV5-1
CASSSLLLAGGNTGELFF
TGCGCCAGCAGCTCCCTCCTACTAGCGGGGGGAAACACCGGGGAGCTGTTTTTT
>TRBJ2-3|NA|NA|TRBV30
CAWGGDTQYF
TGTGCCTGGGGTGGGGATACGCAGTATTTT
>TRBJ1-4|NA|NA|TRBV6-6
CASSYSGPVEKLFF
TGTGCCAGCAGTTACTCAGGGCCGGTTGAAAAACTGTTTTTT
>TRBJ2-3|NA|NA|TRBV14
CASSYPSVGRADTQYF
TGTGCCAGCAGCTATCCTAGCGTCGGACGGGCAGATACGCAGTATTTT
>TRBJ2-5|NA|NA|TRBV10-3
CAIGASGESQETQYF
TGTGCCATCGGGGCCTCGGGGGAAAGCCAAGAGACCCAGTACTTC
>TRBJ2-5|NA|NA|TRBV7-9
CASSLAGRETQYF
TGTGCCAGCAGCTTAGCCGGACGGGAGACCCAGTACTTC
>TRBJ2-7|NA|NA|TRBV9
CASSVGSGKPSYDEQYF
TGTGCCAGCAGCGTAGGTTCCGGAAAACCGTCCTACGACGAGCAGTACTTC
>TRBJ2-1|NA|NA|TRBV7-9
CASSLVPGNEQFF
TGTGCCAGCAGCTTAGTGCCTGGTAATGAGCAGTTCTTC
>TRBJ1-5|TRBD1|NA|TRBV29-1
CSVLDRVSQPQHF
TGCAGCGTCCTGGACAGGGTTAGTCAGCCCCAGCATTTT
>TRBJ1-6|NA|NA|TRBV6-1
CASSVYLGGPVDNSPLHF
TGTGCCAGCAGTGTCTACCTGGGGGGGCCGGTGGATAATTCACCCCTCCACTTT
>TRBJ2-7|TRBD2|once|TRBV6-5
CASSPFAGGNYEQYF
TGTGCCAGCAGTCCTTTCGCGGGGGGGAACTACGAGCAGTACTTC
>TRBJ2-1|NA|NA|TRBV6-5
CASSYSGVVLYNEQFF
TGTGCCAGCAGTTACTCGGGGGTAGTCCTCTACAATGAGCAGTTCTTC
>TRBJ1-4|NA|few|TRBV5-8
CASSLSGTSTNEKLFF
TGTGCCAGCAGCTTATCCGGGACATCAACTAATGAAAAACTGTTTTTT
>TRBJ2-2|TRBD2|NA|TRBV6-1
CASRWEGNTLELFF
TGTGCCAGCCGATGGGAGGGGAACACCCTGGAGCTGTTTTTT